This record concerns one T cell receptor (beta chain) sequence. Seattle's enrolled individuals joined amid active infection and were then monitored longitudinally. This entry belongs to a study of blood T cell repertoires in COVID-19. Study as a whole: PBMCs, B-cell-depleted T cells, or T cells provided the cDNA or gDNA that made up the material.

Original processing notes: Cell counts per sample came from amplifying reference gene primers. Generated by immunoSEQ multiplex PCR, the TCRdb table keeps only in-frame clones and is missing some. V, J and clone size were drawn from that table, and D and trimming were deduced from the DNA. The table lists 200,000 to 250,000 clones, roughly 81% of them singletons. The sample consisted of peripheral blood. The clonotype comes from an elderly woman with COVID-19, enrolled during active disease.

The CDR3 region is CASSLFGGASPLHF. In DNA, the CDR3 is TGTGCCAGCAGTTTATTCGGGGGTGCTTCACCCCTCCACTTT. The V call is TRBV28, the J call TRBJ1-6; a possible D gene is TRBD1 (5 bases). The CDR3 sequence is 14 residues long. CDR1 and CDR2 from the germline V gene are MDHEN and SYDVKM. V dropped 1 base and J dropped 9 bases, with 10 bases sitting between them.